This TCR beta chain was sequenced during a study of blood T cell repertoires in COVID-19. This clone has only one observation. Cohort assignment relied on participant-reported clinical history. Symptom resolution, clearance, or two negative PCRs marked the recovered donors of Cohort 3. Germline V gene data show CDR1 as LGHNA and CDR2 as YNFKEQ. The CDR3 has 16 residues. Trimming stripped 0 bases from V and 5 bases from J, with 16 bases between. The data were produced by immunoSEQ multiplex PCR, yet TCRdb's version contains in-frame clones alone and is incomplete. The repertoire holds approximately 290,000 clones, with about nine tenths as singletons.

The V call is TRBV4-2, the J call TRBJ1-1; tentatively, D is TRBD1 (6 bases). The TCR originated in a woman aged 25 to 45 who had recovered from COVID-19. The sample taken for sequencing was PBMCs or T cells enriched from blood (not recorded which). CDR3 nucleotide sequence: TGTGCCAGCAGCCAAGATAGTACGGACAGCGGAACTGAAGCTTTCTTT. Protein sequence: CASSQDSTDSGTEAFF.